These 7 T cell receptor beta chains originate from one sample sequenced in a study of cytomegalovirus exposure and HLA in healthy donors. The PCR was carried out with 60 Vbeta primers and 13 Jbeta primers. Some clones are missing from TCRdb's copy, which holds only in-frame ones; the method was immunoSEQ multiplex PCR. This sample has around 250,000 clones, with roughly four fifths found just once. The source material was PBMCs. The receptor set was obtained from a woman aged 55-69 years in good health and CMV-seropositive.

CDR3 loop: CASSTGTSDSSAKQYF. The CDR3, as DNA: TGTGCCAGTAGTACGGGAACTAGCGACTCCTCCGCAAAGCAGTACTTC. The V call is TRBV19, the J call TRBJ2-7; 7 bases are a match to TRBD2. This CDR3 spans 16 amino acids. Trimming cost V 4 bases and J 8 bases; bases outside gene matches: 17. Per germline, CDR1 LNHDA and CDR2 SQIVND (reference sequence).

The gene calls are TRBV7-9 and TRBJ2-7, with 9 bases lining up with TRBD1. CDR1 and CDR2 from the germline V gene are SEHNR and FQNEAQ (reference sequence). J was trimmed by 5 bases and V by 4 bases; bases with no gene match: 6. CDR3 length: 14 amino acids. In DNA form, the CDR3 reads TGTGCCAGCAGCTCCCGGACAGGGGTGAACGAGCAGTACTTC. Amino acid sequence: CASSSRTGVNEQYF.

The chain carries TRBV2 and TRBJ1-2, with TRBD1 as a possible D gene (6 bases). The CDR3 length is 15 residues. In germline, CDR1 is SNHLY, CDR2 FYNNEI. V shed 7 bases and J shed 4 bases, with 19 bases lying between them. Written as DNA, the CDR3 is TGTGCCAGCATTTGGGCTCCCGGCAGGGGCTATGGCTACACCTTC. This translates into CASIWAPGRGYGYTF.

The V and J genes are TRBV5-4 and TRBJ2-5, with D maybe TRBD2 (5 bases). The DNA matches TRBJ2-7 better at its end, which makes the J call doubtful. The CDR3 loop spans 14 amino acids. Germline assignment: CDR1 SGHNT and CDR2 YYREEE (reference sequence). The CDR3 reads CASSLWRSSYEQYF. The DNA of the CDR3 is TGTGCCAGCAGCTTGTGGAGGAGCTCCTACGAGCAGTACTTC.

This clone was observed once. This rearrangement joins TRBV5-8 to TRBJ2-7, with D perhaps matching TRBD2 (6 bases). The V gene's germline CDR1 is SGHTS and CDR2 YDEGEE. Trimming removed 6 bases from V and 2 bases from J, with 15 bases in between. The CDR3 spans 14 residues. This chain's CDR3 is CASTRHGSTYEQYF. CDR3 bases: TGTGCCAGCACCCGTCACGGGAGTACCTACGAGCAGTACTTC.

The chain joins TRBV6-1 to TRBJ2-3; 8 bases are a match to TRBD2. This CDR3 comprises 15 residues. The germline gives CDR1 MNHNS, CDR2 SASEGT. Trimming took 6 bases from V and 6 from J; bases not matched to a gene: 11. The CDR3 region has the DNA TGTGCCAGCAGCGCCAGCGGGAGCAAACAGGATACGCAGTATTTT. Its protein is CASSASGSKQDTQYF.

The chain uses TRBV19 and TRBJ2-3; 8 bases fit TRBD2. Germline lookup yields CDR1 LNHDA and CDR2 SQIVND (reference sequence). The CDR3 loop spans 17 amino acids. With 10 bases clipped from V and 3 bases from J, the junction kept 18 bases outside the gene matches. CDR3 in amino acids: CATSLGAAGGVTDTQYF. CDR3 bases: TGTGCCACTAGCCTAGGAGCGGCGGGAGGCGTTACAGATACGCAGTATTTT.